One sample yielded the 13 T cell receptor beta chains listed below, sequenced in a study of OX40 agonist ivuxolimab in advanced cancers. Measured with immunoSEQ multiplex PCR; TCRdb has only the in-frame clones, and not every one. This table holds under 70,000 clones, around 90% found once. Sequencing used CD4+ or CD8+ T cells sorted from blood, obtained in a trial of the OX40 agonist ivuxolimab. These receptors came from an adult with an advanced solid tumor such as melanoma, head and neck, liver or kidney cancer.

The chain joins TRBV11-2 to TRBJ1-2; weak D call: TRBD1 (5 bases). CDR3 size: 13 residues. V lost 1 base and J 8 bases, leaving 11 bases between the germline ends. CDR1 SGHAT and CDR2 FQNNGV come from the germline V gene. The CDR3 DNA reads TGTGCCAGCAGCTTAGTAGTGGGGGAAGGCTACACCTTC. Protein sequence: CASSLVVGEGYTF.

CDR3 coding DNA: TGTGCCAGCAGTTCCCTGCCAGGGGCTAACTATGGCTACACCTTC. Protein product: CASSSLPGANYGYTF. The chain links TRBV28 to TRBJ1-2, with a possible D match to TRBD1 (6 bases). The CDR3 consists of 15 residues. Germline assignment: CDR1 MDHEN and CDR2 SYDVKM. Trimming took 4 bases from V and 0 from J, leaving 12 bases between them.

The chain joins TRBV6-5 to TRBJ1-1, with a tentative D call TRBD1 (5 bases). Germline lookup yields CDR1 MNHEY and CDR2 SVGAGI. V lost 2 bases and J 9 bases, leaving 13 bases between the germline ends. CDR3 length: 13 residues. CDR3 protein: CASSYPGTEKAFF. CDR3 bases: TGTGCCAGCAGTTACCCAGGGACGGAGAAAGCTTTCTTT.

This clone occurred once. The rearrangement joins TRBV7-2 to TRBJ2-6; 10 bases fit TRBD1. CDR3 size: 18 residues. Trimming removed 6 bases from V and 1 base from J; junction bases left unmatched: 9. Germline assignment: CDR1 SGHTA and CDR2 FQGNSA. In DNA form, the CDR3 reads TGTGCCAGCAGAGAACCGCCGGGACAGGGGTCTGGGGCCAACGTCCTGACTTTC. Amino acids: CASREPPGQGSGANVLTF. Supplemented by reference TRBV7-2 and TRBJ2-6, the full variable domain reads GAGVSQSPSNKVTEKGKDVELRCDPISGHTALYWYRQSLGQGLEFLIYFQGNSAPDKSGLPSDRFSAERTGGSVSTLTIQRTQQEDSAVYLCASREPPGQGSGANVLTFGAGSRLTVL.

The CDR3 region has the DNA TGCGCCAGCAGCATAGGACTAGCGGAGAACTACGAGCAGTACTTC. Residues: CASSIGLAENYEQYF. The V gene is TRBV5-1, the J gene TRBJ2-7; 10 bases match TRBD2. The CDR3 has 15 amino acids. Germline CDR1 and CDR2: SGHRS and YFSETQ. J was trimmed by 3 bases and V by 4 bases; bases with no gene match: 7.

This clone was recorded only once. V gene TRBV19 combines with J gene TRBJ2-7, with D possibly matching TRBD2 (6 bases). Germline V lookup: CDR1 LNHDA, CDR2 SQIVND (reference sequence). V was pared by 1 base and J by 3 bases, with 13 bases between. The CDR3 is 15 amino acids. This CDR3 is CASSIGSGEVYEQYF. The CDR3 coding sequence is TGTGCCAGTAGTATAGGATCGGGGGAAGTCTACGAGCAGTACTTC. Looking up the rest from reference TRBV19 and TRBJ2-7 gives the full variable domain: DGGITQSPKYLFRKEGQNVTLSCEQNLNHDAMYWYRQDPGQGLRLIYYSQIVNDFQKGDIAEGYSVSREKKESFPLTVTSAQKNPTAFYLCASSIGSGEVYEQYFGPGTRLTVT.

This sequence joins TRBV25-1 and TRBJ2-7, with TRBD1 matching over 11 bases. The trim removed 5 bases at V and 5 bases at J, leaving 5 bases unmatched. Germline CDR1 is MGHDK and CDR2 is SYGVNS. There are 14 residues in the CDR3. The CDR3 DNA follows: TGTGCCAGCAGTCCGGGACAGGGGGTAAACGAGCAGTACTTC. It yields the protein CASSPGQGVNEQYF.

The V call is TRBV5-1, the J call TRBJ2-7; possibly TRBD1 or TRBD2 for D (6 bases each). This CDR3 comprises 15 residues. Trimming removed 8 bases at V and 12 bases at J, with 30 bases between. The germline V gene has CDR1 SGHRS and CDR2 YFSETQ. CDR3 coding DNA: TGCGCCAGTGGGCTAGGGACCGTGTTCGGGGGCATCTGGTACTTC. Translated, it gives CASGLGTVFGGIWYF.

V usage is TRBV18 and J usage is TRBJ1-3; the match to TRBD1 covers 9 bases. This CDR3 has 15 residues. Germline CDR1 is KGHSH and CDR2 is LQKENI. The J segment lost 1 base and the V segment lost 5 bases, leaving 3 bases of the junction unmatched. CDR3 amino acids: CASSGGTGSGNTIYF. Here the CDR3 DNA reads TGTGCCAGCTCAGGAGGGACAGGGTCTGGAAACACCATATATTTT.

The rearrangement uses TRBV9 and TRBJ2-7; D ambiguous. Trimming left V 0 bases short and J 2 bases short, with 9 bases between. Germline V lookup: CDR1 SGDLS, CDR2 YYNGEE. CDR3 length: 14 amino acids. The CDR3 DNA follows: TGTGCCAGCAGCGTAGAGGTGACGACCTACGAGCAGTACTTC. Encoded protein: CASSVEVTTYEQYF. The full variable domain, completed using reference TRBV9 and TRBJ2-7, is DSGVTQTPKHLITATGQRVTLRCSPRSGDLSVYWYQQSLDQGLQFLIQYYNGEERAKGNILERFSAQQFPDLHSELNLSSLELGDSALYFCASSVEVTTYEQYFGPGTRLTVT.

V usage is TRBV5-1 and J usage is TRBJ2-1; D unclear. Looked up from germline, CDR1 is SGHRS and CDR2 is YFSETQ. V was trimmed by 6 bases and J by 0 bases, leaving 7 bases between them. The CDR3 contains 13 residues. The DNA for the CDR3 is TGCGCCAGCACCAATAGCTCCTACAATGAGCAGTTCTTC. This gives the protein CASTNSSYNEQFF. Full variable domain (missing parts from reference TRBV5-1 and TRBJ2-1): KAGVTQTPRYLIKTRGQQVTLSCSPISGHRSVSWYQQTPGQGLQFLFEYFSETQRNKGNFPGRFSGRQFSNSRSEMNVSTLELGDSALYLCASTNSSYNEQFFGPGTRLTVL.

The V call is TRBV2, the J call TRBJ2-5, with 7 bases identical to TRBD2. V dropped 9 bases and J dropped 5; count of bases not matched to a gene: 3. Germline V gene lookup returns CDR1 SNHLY and CDR2 FYNNEI. CDR3 length: 11 amino acids. The CDR3 sequence: CASPGRETQYF. Written as DNA, the CDR3 is TGTGCCAGTCCCGGGAGGGAGACCCAGTACTTC.

This chain links TRBV19 with TRBJ1-5, with a weak D call TRBD1 (5 bases). This CDR3 contains 16 residues. Germline V gene lookup returns CDR1 LNHDA and CDR2 SQIVND (reference sequence). Trimming left V 0 bases short and J 3 bases short, with 12 bases between. The CDR3 DNA sequence: TGTGCCAGTAGTATAGAGGGACGGGGCCTCAATCAGCCCCAGCATTTT. Its translation is CASSIEGRGLNQPQHF.